Detailed here is one TCR beta chain. What it binds is not known. The study ran its PCR with 60 Vbeta and 13 Jbeta primers. Only in-frame clones appear in the TCRdb table, and some are missing; sequencing was by immunoSEQ multiplex PCR. The sample includes roughly 140,000 clones, around 79% of them seen just once. This specimen comes from a study of cytomegalovirus exposure and HLA in healthy donors. Overall study results and limits: CMV serostatus was the sole immune exposure data available. Rates of TCR association differed by HLA locus in a later analysis, with DRB1 highest and HLA-C lowest.

The germline V gene has CDR1 MDHEN and CDR2 SYDVKM. Trimming pared 6 bases from V and 8 bases from J, leaving 21 bases between. CDR3 length: 15 residues. This rearrangement joins TRBV28 to TRBJ2-3, with D possibly TRBD2 on 6 matching bases. This TCR came from a man aged 25-45 years in good health and CMV-seropositive. Sequenced sample: PBMCs. The CDR3 spells CASSSGGRLDPTQYF. DNA for the CDR3: TGTGCCAGCAGCTCCGGGGGAAGACTAGACCCTACGCAGTATTTT. Using reference TRBV28 and TRBJ2-3 for the parts outside the CDR3, the full variable domain is DVKVTQSSRYLVKRTGEKVFLECVQDMDHENMFWYRQDPGLGLRLIYFSYDVKMKEKGDIPEGYSVSREKKERFSLILESASTNQTSMYLCASSSGGRLDPTQYFGPGTRLTVL.